Presented here are 12 T cell receptor beta chains from one specimen sequenced in a study of blood T cell repertoires in COVID-19. Some clones are missing from TCRdb's copy, which holds only in-frame ones; the method was immunoSEQ multiplex PCR. The sample includes around 60,000 clones, roughly 80% of them seen just once. The sample taken for sequencing was peripheral blood. These receptors were collected from a man aged 80 or over with active or convalescent COVID-19.

In DNA form, the CDR3 reads TGTGCCAGCTCAAACCCCACTACCCGTGGGTCCAATGAGCAGTTCTTC. Its translation: CASSNPTTRGSNEQFF. The chain joins TRBV18 to TRBJ2-1; D is unclear. The CDR3 consists of 16 residues. V was shortened by 5 bases and J by 6 bases, with 20 bases between the two germline ends. The germline V gene has CDR1 KGHSH and CDR2 LQKENI.

The V call is TRBV5-1, the J call TRBJ2-5; D perhaps matches TRBD1 (6 bases). Trimming shortened V by 3 bases and J by 4 bases, and 16 bases separated the two germline ends. There are 15 residues in the CDR3. Germline values: CDR1 SGHRS, CDR2 YFSETQ. This chain's CDR3 is CASSSSRGFRETQYF. In nucleotides, the CDR3 is TGCGCCAGCAGCTCCTCCAGGGGCTTCCGAGAGACCCAGTACTTC.

This sequence joins TRBV20-1 and TRBJ2-3; no definite D call. Germline CDR1 is DFQATT and CDR2 is SNEGSKA (reference sequence). V was pared by 5 bases and J by 4 bases, with 7 bases between. This CDR3 comprises 11 residues. CDR3 in DNA: TGCAGTGCTCCAGAGGCAGATACGCAGTATTTT. It translates to CSAPEADTQYF.

This chain connects TRBV18 to TRBJ2-7; no firm D call. Per the germline V gene, CDR1 is KGHSH and CDR2 is LQKENI. This CDR3 region has 15 residues. V lost 0 bases, J lost 0 bases, and 9 bases lay in between. The chain's CDR3 is CASSPPSTVSYEQYF. The CDR3 DNA reads TGTGCCAGCTCACCACCTAGTACAGTCTCCTACGAGCAGTACTTC. The entire variable domain, with the rest obtained from reference TRBV18 and TRBJ2-7, is as follows: NAGVMQNPRHLVRRRGQEARLRCSPMKGHSHVYWYRQLPEEGLKFMVYLQKENIIDESGMPKERFSAEFPKEGPSILRIQQVVRGDSAAYFCASSPPSTVSYEQYFGPGTRLTVT.

The J gene is TRBJ1-5, the V gene TRBV19; D is perhaps TRBD1 (6 bases). The CDR3 consists of 13 residues. Germline assignment: CDR1 LNHDA and CDR2 SQIVND (reference sequence). V gave up 2 bases and J gave up 5 bases, with 7 bases separating them. The CDR3 DNA reads TGTGCCAGTAGTATACAGGGGCATCAGCCCCAGCATTTT. It specifies CASSIQGHQPQHF.

This chain uses TRBV27 with TRBJ2-1, with 7 bases identical to TRBD2. This CDR3 has 13 residues. J lost 9 bases, V lost 5 bases, and 7 bases had no gene match. CDR1 is MNHEY, CDR2 SMNVEV, per germline (reference sequence). CDR3 DNA sequence: TGTGCCAGCAGTCCCGGGAGGACCACTGAGCAGTTCTTC. Protein: CASSPGRTTEQFF.

Only one count was recorded for this clone. An end of the junction does not agree with germline; a read error may underlie this. CDR3 sequence: CASSVTGTGIFGTDTQYF. The CDR3 DNA follows: TGTGCCAGCAGCGTAACCGGGACAGGGATCTTCGGCACAGATACGCAGTATTTT. The rearrangement uses TRBV7-3 and TRBJ2-3; TRBD1 matches 9 bases. The CDR3 is made up of 18 amino acids. CDR1 and CDR2 from the germline V gene are SGHTA and FQGTGA.

On this clone: A junction boundary mismatches the germline segment, possibly from a read error. V is TRBV2 and J is TRBJ2-7, with a tentative D call TRBD1 (6 bases). The CDR3 length is 13 residues. Germline values: CDR1 SNHLY, CDR2 FYNNEI. The CDR3, as DNA: TGTGCCAGCAGTGAATCGGGGCAGGGGAAGCAACCATTC. Translation: CASSESGQGKQPF.

The chain links TRBV4-2 to TRBJ1-2; 8 nucleotides line up with TRBD1. CDR1 and CDR2 (germline): LGHNA, YNFKEQ. With 6 bases clipped from V and 3 bases from J, the junction kept 3 bases outside the gene matches. The CDR3 covers 13 residues. CDR3 protein: CASRQGGDYGYTF. The CDR3 DNA reads TGTGCCAGCAGACAGGGGGGGGACTATGGCTACACCTTC.

In its sample, this clone was seen many times. The chain combines TRBV5-1 with TRBJ1-5, with D possibly being TRBD1 (5 bases). The CDR3 runs 15 residues. Deletions cut 0 bases from V and 4 bases from J, with 11 bases between. CDR1 is SGHRS and CDR2 is YFSETQ in the germline V gene. DNA for the CDR3: TGCGCCAGCAGCTTGGAGGGACTTTCTAATCAGCCCCAGCATTTT. Translating gives CASSLEGLSNQPQHF.

This clone was picked up a small number of times. The chain has TRBV11-2 and TRBJ2-7; D unclear. The V gene's germline CDR1 is SGHAT and CDR2 FQNNGV. V was trimmed by 1 base and J by 0 bases, leaving 13 bases between them. CDR3 size: 16 residues. The CDR3 nucleotides read TGTGCCAGCAGCTTAGCAGACTGGCTAAACTCCTACGAGCAGTACTTC. Translated: CASSLADWLNSYEQYF.

The V gene is TRBV14, the J gene TRBJ1-2; 8 bases agree with TRBD1. CDR3 length: 14 residues. The junction had 3 bases not matched to a gene; V was cut back by 4 bases and J by 2 bases. The V gene's germline CDR1 is SGHDN and CDR2 FVKESK. CDR3 in DNA: TGTGCCAGCAGCCCGGACAGGGCCAACTATGGCTACACCTTC. This encodes CASSPDRANYGYTF.